This T cell receptor beta chain was obtained from a study of metastatic and nonmetastatic thyroid tumors. The overall study: Thyroid patients, malignant and benign, had repertoires compared across blood and tumor or nodule tissue.

No treatment of any kind had been given to any patient before thyroid surgery. Whole-study results and caveats: Benign nodules reportedly had significantly lower TCR beta diversity than malignant thyroid tumors in blood and tumor.

There are many counts of this clone. Its antigen is not identified. Germline CDR1 SGHRS, CDR2 YFSETQ. This CDR3 has 14 amino acids. J was trimmed by 0 bases and V by 7 bases; bases with no gene match: 5. TCRdb reanalyzed the PCR reads with MiXCR. Of tens of thousands of clones listed, 16% are singletons. Sequences were obtained from blood. The chain carries TRBV5-1 and TRBJ2-3, with 7 nucleotides matching TRBD1. The TCR originated in a male donor with papillary thyroid cancer or a benign thyroid nodule (not recorded which). Some clones in this sample may be carry-over from other donors' samples. CDR3 sequence reads: CASRPGQSTDTQYF. The CDR3 coding sequence is TGCGCCAGCCGCCCGGGACAGAGCACAGATACGCAGTATTTT.